The next 2 T cell receptor beta chains were all read from a single sample in a study of blood T cells in healthy people across ages. Using a J-beta primer mix together with a sample-barcoded 5' primer, a second PCR was run for roughly 7 to 12 cycles. TCRdb re-derived calls from the 5' RACE reads in MiXCR, one entry per CDR3 protein. Of fewer than 800,000 distinct CDR3 sequences listed, approximately 25% are singletons. The data were also submitted as part of a second study, on T cells of mothers and their children.

Sequencing was performed on blood. The receptors come from a boy younger than 18 in good health.

This clonotype occurred a few times. V is TRBV7-9 and J is TRBJ1-2; D is undetermined. V was pared by 4 bases and J by 3 bases, with 6 bases between. This CDR3 spans 12 amino acids. Germline V gene lookup returns CDR1 SEHNR and CDR2 FQNEAQ (reference sequence). For the CDR3, the DNA is TGTGCCAGCAGCTCACAAGACTATGGCTACACCTTC. Its protein product is CASSSQDYGYTF. The full variable domain, with the rest looked up from reference TRBV7-9 and TRBJ1-2, is DTGVSQNPRHKITKRGQNVTFRCDPISEHNRLYWYRQTLGQGPEFLTYFQNEAQLEKSRLLSDRFSAERPKGSFSTLEIQRTEQGDSAMYLCASSSQDYGYTFGSGTRLTVV.

This chain connects TRBV6-5 to TRBJ1-3; D gene unclear. Germline V gene data show CDR1 as MNHEY and CDR2 as SVGAGI. The length of the CDR3 is 14 residues. V dropped 6 bases and J dropped 2 bases, with 11 bases sitting between them. The CDR3 DNA sequence: TGTGCCAGCAGCCTGGACGGCCCTGGAAACACCATATATTTT. It yields the protein CASSLDGPGNTIYF.